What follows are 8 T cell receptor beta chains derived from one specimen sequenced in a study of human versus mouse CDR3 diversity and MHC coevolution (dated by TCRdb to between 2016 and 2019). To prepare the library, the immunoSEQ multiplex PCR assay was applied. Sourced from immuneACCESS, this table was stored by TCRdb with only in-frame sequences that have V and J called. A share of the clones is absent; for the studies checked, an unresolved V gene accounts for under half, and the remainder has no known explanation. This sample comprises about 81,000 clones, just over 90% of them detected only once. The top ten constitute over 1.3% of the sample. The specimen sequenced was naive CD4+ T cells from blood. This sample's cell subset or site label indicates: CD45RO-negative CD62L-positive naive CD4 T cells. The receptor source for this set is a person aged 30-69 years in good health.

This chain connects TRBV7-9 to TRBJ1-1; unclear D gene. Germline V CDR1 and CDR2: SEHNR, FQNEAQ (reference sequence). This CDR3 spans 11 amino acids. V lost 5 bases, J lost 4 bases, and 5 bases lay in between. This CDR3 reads CASSPRTEAFF. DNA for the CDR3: TGTGCCAGCAGCCCCCGCACTGAAGCTTTCTTT.

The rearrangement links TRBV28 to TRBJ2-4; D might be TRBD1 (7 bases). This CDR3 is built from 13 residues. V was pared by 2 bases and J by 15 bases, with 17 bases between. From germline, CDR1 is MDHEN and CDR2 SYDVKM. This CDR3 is CASSLPGGFVVYF. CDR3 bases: TGTGCCAGCAGTTTACCAGGGGGGTTCGTGGTGTACTTC.

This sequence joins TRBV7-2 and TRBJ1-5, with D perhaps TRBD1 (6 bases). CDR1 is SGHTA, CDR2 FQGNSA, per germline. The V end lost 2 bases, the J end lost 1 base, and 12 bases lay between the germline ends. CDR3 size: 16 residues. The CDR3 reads CASSLWHRESNQPQHF. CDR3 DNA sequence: TGTGCCAGCAGCTTATGGCACAGGGAAAGCAATCAGCCCCAGCATTTT.

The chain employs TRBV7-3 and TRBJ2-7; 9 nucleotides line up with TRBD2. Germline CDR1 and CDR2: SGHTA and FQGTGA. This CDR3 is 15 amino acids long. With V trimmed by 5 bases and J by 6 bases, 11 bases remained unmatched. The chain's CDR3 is CASSPGSSGRGEQYF. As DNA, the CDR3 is TGTGCCAGCAGCCCCGGGAGTAGCGGGAGAGGCGAGCAGTACTTC.

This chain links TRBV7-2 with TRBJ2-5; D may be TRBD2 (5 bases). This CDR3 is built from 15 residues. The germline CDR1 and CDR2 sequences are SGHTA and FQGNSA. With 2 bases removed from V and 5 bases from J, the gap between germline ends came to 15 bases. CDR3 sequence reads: CASSLQALASETQYF. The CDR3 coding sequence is TGTGCCAGCAGCTTACAAGCCCTAGCTTCGGAGACCCAGTACTTC.

DNA of the CDR3: TGTGCCAGTACCCCAGGACAGGCTGTCGGGAACACTGAAGCTTTCTTT. Protein: CASTPGQAVGNTEAFF. The chain uses TRBV19 and TRBJ1-1, with 7 nucleotides matching TRBD1. CDR3 size: 16 residues. Trimming took 7 bases from V and 1 from J; bases not matched to a gene: 12. Germline loops: CDR1 LNHDA, CDR2 SQIVND (reference sequence).

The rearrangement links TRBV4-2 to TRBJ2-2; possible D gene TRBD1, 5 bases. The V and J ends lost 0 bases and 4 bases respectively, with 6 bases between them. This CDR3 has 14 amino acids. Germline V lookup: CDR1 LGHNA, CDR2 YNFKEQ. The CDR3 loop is CASSQDRGTGELFF. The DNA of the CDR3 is TGTGCCAGCAGCCAAGATAGGGGCACCGGGGAGCTGTTTTTT.

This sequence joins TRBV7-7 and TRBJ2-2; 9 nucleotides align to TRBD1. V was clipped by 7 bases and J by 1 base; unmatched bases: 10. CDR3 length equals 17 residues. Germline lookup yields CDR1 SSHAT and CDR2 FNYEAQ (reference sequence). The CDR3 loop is CASTQGPGQGNTGELFF. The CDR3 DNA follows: TGTGCCAGCACCCAGGGCCCGGGACAGGGGAACACCGGGGAGCTGTTTTTT. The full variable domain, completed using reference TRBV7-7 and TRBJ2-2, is GAGVSQSPRYKVTKRGQDVTLRCDPISSHATLYWYQQALGQGPEFLTYFNYEAQPDKSGLPSDRFSAERPEGSISTLTIQRTEQRDSAMYRCASTQGPGQGNTGELFFGEGSRLTVL.